The sequence of this T cell receptor (beta chain) was determined in a study of cytomegalovirus exposure and HLA in healthy donors. Points from the study as a whole: Prior analysis indicated that the majority of TCR beta V segments exhibited productivity approximately 90% or approximately 30% of the time.

The CDR3 has 15 amino acids. Germline V CDR1 and CDR2: MNHEY, SMNVEV (reference sequence). The V and J ends lost 6 bases and 2 bases, in that order; junction bases with no gene match: 4. Details on this clone: Its antigen is still unknown.

13 Jbeta primers and 60 Vbeta primers were used for the PCR. Profiled with immunoSEQ multiplex PCR; TCRdb holds only in-frame clones, not every one. The data show roughly 230,000 clones, roughly 84% seen once. The V call is TRBV27, the J call TRBJ1-5, with 10 bases aligning to TRBD1. The TCR sequence derives from a girl between 2 and 10 years old in good health and CMV-seronegative. The source material was PBMCs. CDR3 sequence (DNA): TGTGCCAGCAGCTCGGGGACAGGGGGCAATCAGCCCCAGCATTTT. It yields the protein CASSSGTGGNQPQHF.